Listed below are T cell receptor beta chains from one sample, sequenced in a study of OX40 agonist ivuxolimab in advanced cancers. TCRdb's table, derived via immunoSEQ multiplex PCR, lists solely in-frame clones and lacks some. Here the sample spans approximately 70,000 clones, roughly 86% being singletons. This material consisted of CD4+ or CD8+ T cells sorted from blood, taken in a trial of the OX40 agonist ivuxolimab. The receptor set was obtained from an adult with an advanced solid tumor such as melanoma, head and neck, liver or kidney cancer. Each CDR3 is given with its conserved first and last residue. A D gene is named only where the DNA matches it firmly.

D gene: -; J gene: TRBJ1-2; V gene: TRBV7-8; CDR3 DNA: TGTGCCAGCAGCTTACAGGGGAACTATGGCTACACCTTC; CDR3 protein: CASSLQGNYGYTF
D gene: -; J gene: TRBJ1-2; V gene: TRBV6-5; CDR3 DNA: TGTGCCAGCAGCACCGGGCAGTTTAACTATGGCTACACCTTC; CDR3 protein: CASSTGQFNYGYTF
D gene: -; J gene: TRBJ2-7; V gene: TRBV19; CDR3 DNA: TGTGCCAGTAGTATTAGGGACGGCACCTACGAGCAGTACTTC; CDR3 protein: CASSIRDGTYEQYF
D gene: -; J gene: TRBJ1-2; V gene: TRBV19; CDR3 DNA: TGTGCCAGTAGTATTGAAGGGGCTAACTATGGCTACACCTTC; CDR3 protein: CASSIEGANYGYTF
D gene: -; J gene: TRBJ2-7; V gene: TRBV5-1; CDR3 DNA: TGCGCCAGCAGCGCACAACAGGGCTACGAGCAGTACTTC; CDR3 protein: CASSAQQGYEQYF
D gene: -; J gene: TRBJ2-5; V gene: TRBV2; CDR3 DNA: TGTGCCAGCAGTGAACGTGGCAGGGGAGAGACCCAGTACTTC; CDR3 protein: CASSERGRGETQYF
D gene: -; J gene: TRBJ1-2; V gene: TRBV9; CDR3 DNA: TGTGCCAGCAGCGTAGTCCCGGACGGCCGTGGCTACACCTTC; CDR3 protein: CASSVVPDGRGYTF
D gene: -; J gene: TRBJ1-2; V gene: TRBV6-1; CDR3 DNA: TGTGCCAGCAACCCCAGGGAATTGGGTGGCTACACCTTC; CDR3 protein: CASNPRELGGYTF
D gene: -; J gene: TRBJ1-1; V gene: TRBV5-4; CDR3 DNA: TGTGCCAGCAGCCTACAGGGAGCAGTCACTGAAGCTTTCTTT; CDR3 protein: CASSLQGAVTEAFF
D gene: -; J gene: TRBJ1-1; V gene: TRBV6-1; CDR3 DNA: TGTGCCAGCAGCCCGGGACACTCGTCAGGGACTGAAGCTTTCTTT; CDR3 protein: CASSPGHSSGTEAFF